The T cell receptor beta chain described here comes from a study of technical replicates of blood from a few donors. The CDR3 loop spans 15 amino acids. The germline gives CDR1 SGDLS, CDR2 YYNGEE. V shed 2 bases and J 4 bases; nucleotides not matched to a gene: 4. Profiling relied on immunoSEQ multiplex PCR, and the TCRdb table lists in-frame clones only, not all of them. Of 80,000 to 95,000 clones listed, just over 90% are singletons. The sequence was collected from a human donor in good health. The sample consisted of T cells isolated from PBMCs. V usage is TRBV9 and J usage is TRBJ2-7; the match to TRBD2 covers 12 bases. CDR3 loop: CASSVGLAGFYEQYF. In DNA, the CDR3 is TGTGCCAGCAGCGTCGGACTAGCGGGATTTTACGAGCAGTACTTC.